This T cell receptor beta chain came from a study of blood T cells in healthy people across ages. The overall study: Per every two T cells, about one barcoded beta molecule was captured by template switching.

Germline CDR1 ENHRY, CDR2 SYGVKD. V was pared by 9 bases and J by 3 bases, with 17 bases between. The CDR3 runs to 14 residues. Total RNA, at least 6 micrograms per sample, was extracted from PBMCs. Primers used in a second PCR of about 6 to 11 cycles were a sample-barcoded 5' primer and a J-beta primer mix. TCRdb reprocessed the 5' RACE reads with MiXCR, giving one entry per CDR3 protein. The table lists approximately 780,000 distinct CDR3 sequences, around 24% of them singletons. Only a few counts were recorded for this clonotype. Separately, the same data were catalogued under a study of T cells of mothers and their children. As that report states: The donors comprised about 6 children and their three healthy Caucasian mothers. Compared with unrelated pairs, related mother-child pairs had slightly higher, non-significant overlap.

The TCR sequence derives from a boy aged 5 to 17 in good health. V usage is TRBV10-3 and J usage is TRBJ2-5, with D possibly matching TRBD2 (7 bases). Sequencing was performed on blood. The CDR3 sequence: CAINAAGAEETQYF. The DNA for the CDR3 is TGTGCCATAAACGCCGCGGGGGCCGAAGAGACCCAGTACTTC.